A selection of T cell receptor beta chains follows, all from one sample in a study of technical replicates of blood from a handful of donors. TCRdb keeps only in-frame clones here, not all; method: immunoSEQ multiplex PCR. The table shows approximately 88,000 clones, with just over 95% occurring only once. Sequenced material: T cells isolated from PBMCs. The receptors derive from a human donor in good health. Each CDR3 is given with its conserved first and last residue. Each record gives: CDR3 protein, D gene, J gene, V gene. D genes are given only for firm matches.

CASSQLGNEQFF NA TRBJ2-1 TRBV14
CASSSRPGGIEKLFF TRBD1 TRBJ1-4 TRBV7-9
CASSLVPGVRTGELFF NA TRBJ2-2 TRBV7-2
CASSLGDRREWIHEQYF TRBD2 TRBJ2-7 TRBV11-3
CASSLRVSGYTEAFF NA TRBJ1-1 TRBV5-1
CASSLGGSSYEQYF TRBD2 TRBJ2-7 TRBV5-1
CAGTQRPLNTEAFF NA TRBJ1-1 TRBV2
CASSPRDIYGYTF NA TRBJ1-2 TRBV7-9
CASRIQGVANQQYF TRBD1 TRBJ2-7 TRBV6-5
CSHPGYTF NA TRBJ1-2 TRBV29-1
CASSGQRAPGNTIYF NA TRBJ1-3 TRBV10-1
CASSRKLQGNYNEQFF NA TRBJ2-1 TRBV4-3
CASSLERGYGYTF NA TRBJ1-2 TRBV7-2
CASSGGHTSSYNEQFF NA TRBJ2-1 TRBV19
CASSLGLAGAYEQYF TRBD2 TRBJ2-7 TRBV5-6
CASSLTSGRNNEQFF TRBD2 TRBJ2-1 TRBV7-8
CASSSPGQLNTEAFF TRBD1 TRBJ1-1 TRBV28
CASSYWQGGADTQYF TRBD2 TRBJ2-3 TRBV6-6
CASSLAGEAIEQYF TRBD2 TRBJ2-7 TRBV27
CASSPNTVTPYEQYF NA TRBJ2-7 TRBV18
CASSLKETQYF NA TRBJ2-5 TRBV5-5
CASSLTGGGTGELFF TRBD2 TRBJ2-2 TRBV7-3
CASSASVATNEKLFF NA TRBJ1-4 TRBV4-1
CASSPQDRIGLTDTQYF NA TRBJ2-3 TRBV18
CASSAASGRQGAGYGYTF TRBD1 TRBJ1-2 TRBV7-6
CASSLVKDRGGYTF NA TRBJ1-2 TRBV7-9
CAWSGQGRTQPQHF NA TRBJ1-5 TRBV30
CASRSTRGLSYEQYF TRBD2 TRBJ2-7 TRBV14
CASSDRGLAGGLWVTQYF TRBD2 TRBJ2-5 TRBV9
CASSLYRLAEQFF NA TRBJ2-1 TRBV5-1
CASSPRGGEQYF NA TRBJ2-7 TRBV7-2
CASSEFEGGTDTQYF NA TRBJ2-3 TRBV25-1
CASSYYGGTYNEQFF NA TRBJ2-1 TRBV6-5
CATFVTEAFF NA TRBJ1-1 TRBV6-1
CASSAMGQGNEKLFF TRBD1 TRBJ1-4 TRBV5-1
CASDEGGRQPQHF NA TRBJ1-5 TRBV2
CASSWTRDTSYGYTF NA TRBJ1-2 TRBV7-9
CASSHLLDRDPEAFF TRBD1 TRBJ1-1 TRBV4-3
CASSAWTSGSNEQFF TRBD2 TRBJ2-1 TRBV13
CASSQVAPQGSYEQYF NA TRBJ2-7 TRBV4-1
CASSGRLQGRTEAFF TRBD1 TRBJ1-1 TRBV2
CASSSQGNTGELFF NA TRBJ2-2 TRBV6-5
CASSYKDRFYEQYF TRBD1 TRBJ2-7 TRBV6-6
CASSFLTSNEQYF NA TRBJ2-7 TRBV7-6
CAIHGERGQETQYF TRBD2 TRBJ2-5 TRBV7-9
CASSRTGESGYTF TRBD1 TRBJ1-2 TRBV6-5
CASSRTVTNEKLFF NA TRBJ1-4 TRBV7-9
CASHDSDTDTQYF NA TRBJ2-3 TRBV9